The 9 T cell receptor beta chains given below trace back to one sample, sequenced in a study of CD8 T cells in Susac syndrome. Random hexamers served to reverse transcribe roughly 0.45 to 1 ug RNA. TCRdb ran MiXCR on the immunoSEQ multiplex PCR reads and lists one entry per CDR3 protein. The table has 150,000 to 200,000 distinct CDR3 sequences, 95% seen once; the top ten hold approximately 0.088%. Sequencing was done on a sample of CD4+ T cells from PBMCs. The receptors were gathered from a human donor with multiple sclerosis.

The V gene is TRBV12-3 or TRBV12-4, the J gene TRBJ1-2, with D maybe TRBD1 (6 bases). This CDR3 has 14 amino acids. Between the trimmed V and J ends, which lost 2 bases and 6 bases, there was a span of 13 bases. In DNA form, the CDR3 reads TGTGCCAGCAGTTTAATAGGACAGATCCATGGCTACACCTTC. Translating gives CASSLIGQIHGYTF.

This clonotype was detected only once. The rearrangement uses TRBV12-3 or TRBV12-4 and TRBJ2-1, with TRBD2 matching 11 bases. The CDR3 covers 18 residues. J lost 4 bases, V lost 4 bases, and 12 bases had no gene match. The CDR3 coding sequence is TGTGCCAGCAGTTCCCGGGGGTCTAGCGGGGGGCATTACAATGAGCAGTTCTTC. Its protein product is CASSSRGSSGGHYNEQFF.

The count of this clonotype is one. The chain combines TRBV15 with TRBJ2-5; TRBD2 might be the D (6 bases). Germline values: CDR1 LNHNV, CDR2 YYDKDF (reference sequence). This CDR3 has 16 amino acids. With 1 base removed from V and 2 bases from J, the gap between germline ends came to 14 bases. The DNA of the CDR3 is TGTGCCACCAGCAGAGTCGTAGGCGCGGGGCAAGAGACCCAGTACTTC. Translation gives CATSRVVGAGQETQYF. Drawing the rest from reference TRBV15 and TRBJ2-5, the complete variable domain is DAMVIQNPRYQVTQFGKPVTLSCSQTLNHNVMYWYQQKSSQAPKLLFHYYDKDFNNEADTPDNFQSRRPNTSFCFLDIRSPGLGDTAMYLCATSRVVGAGQETQYFGPGTRLLVL.

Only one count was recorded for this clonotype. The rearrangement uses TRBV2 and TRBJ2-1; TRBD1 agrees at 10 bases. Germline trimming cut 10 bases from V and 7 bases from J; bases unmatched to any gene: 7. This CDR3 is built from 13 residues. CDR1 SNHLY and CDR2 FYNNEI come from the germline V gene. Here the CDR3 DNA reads TGTGCCATGACCGGGACAGGGGTTAATGAGCAGTTCTTC. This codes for CAMTGTGVNEQFF.

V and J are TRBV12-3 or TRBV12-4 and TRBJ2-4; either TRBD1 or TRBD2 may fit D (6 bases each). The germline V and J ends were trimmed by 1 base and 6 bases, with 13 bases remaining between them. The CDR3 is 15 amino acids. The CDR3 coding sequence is TGTGCCAGCAGTTTAGGAACAGGGAGGAGAAACATTCAGTACTTC. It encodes CASSLGTGRRNIQYF.

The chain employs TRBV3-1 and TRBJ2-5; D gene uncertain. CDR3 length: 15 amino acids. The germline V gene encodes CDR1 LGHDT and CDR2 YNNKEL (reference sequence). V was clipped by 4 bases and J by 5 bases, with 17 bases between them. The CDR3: CASSLTLIRIETQYF. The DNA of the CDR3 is TGTGCCAGCAGCCTCACTTTGATCAGAATCGAGACCCAGTACTTC.

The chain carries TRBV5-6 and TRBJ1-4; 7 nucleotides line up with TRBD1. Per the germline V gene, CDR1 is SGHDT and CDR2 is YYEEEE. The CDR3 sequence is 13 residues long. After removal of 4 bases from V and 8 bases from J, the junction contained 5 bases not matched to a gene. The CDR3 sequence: CASSHTDREKLFF. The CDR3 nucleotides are TGTGCCAGCAGCCATACGGACAGGGAAAAACTGTTTTTT.

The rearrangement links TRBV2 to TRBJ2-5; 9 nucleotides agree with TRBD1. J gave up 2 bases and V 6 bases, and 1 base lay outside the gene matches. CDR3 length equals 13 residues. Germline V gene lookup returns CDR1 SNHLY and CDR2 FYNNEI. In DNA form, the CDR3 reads TGTGCCAGCAGGGGACAGGGACAAGAGACCCAGTACTTC. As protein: CASRGQGQETQYF. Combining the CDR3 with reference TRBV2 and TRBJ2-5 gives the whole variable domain EPEVTQTPSHQVTQMGQEVILRCVPISNHLYFYWYRQILGQKVEFLVSFYNNEISEKSEIFDDQFSVERPDGSNFTLKIRSTKLEDSAMYFCASRGQGQETQYFGPGTRLLVL.

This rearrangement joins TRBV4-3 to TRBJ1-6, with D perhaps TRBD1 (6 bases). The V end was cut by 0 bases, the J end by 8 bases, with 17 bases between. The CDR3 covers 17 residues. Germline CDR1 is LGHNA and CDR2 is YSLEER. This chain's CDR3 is CASSQDLAGALHSPLHF. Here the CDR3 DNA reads TGCGCCAGCAGCCAAGATTTAGCGGGGGCATTGCATTCACCCCTCCACTTT.